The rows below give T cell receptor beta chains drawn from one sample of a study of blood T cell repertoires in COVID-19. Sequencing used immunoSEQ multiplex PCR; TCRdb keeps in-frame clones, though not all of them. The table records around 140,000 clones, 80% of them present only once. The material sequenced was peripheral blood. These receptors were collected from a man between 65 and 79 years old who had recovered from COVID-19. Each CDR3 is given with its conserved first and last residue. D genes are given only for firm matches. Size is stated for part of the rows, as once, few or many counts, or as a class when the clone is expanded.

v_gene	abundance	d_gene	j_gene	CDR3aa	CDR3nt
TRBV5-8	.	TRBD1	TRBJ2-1	CASSLDRDRGRNEQFF	TGTGCCAGCAGCTTGGACCGGGACAGGGGGCGAAATGAGCAGTTCTTC
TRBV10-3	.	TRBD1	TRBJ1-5	CAISESRQGNQPQHF	TGTGCCATCAGTGAGTCAAGACAGGGTAATCAGCCCCAGCATTTT
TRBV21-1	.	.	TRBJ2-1	CASSKQSRLAGPSYNEQFF	TGTGCCAGCAGCAAACAATCAAGGCTAGCGGGCCCATCCTACAATGAGCAGTTCTTC
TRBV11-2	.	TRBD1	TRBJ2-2	CASSLDLAGGHTGELFF	TGTGCCAGCAGCTTAGATCTAGCAGGGGGTCACACCGGGGAGCTGTTTTTT
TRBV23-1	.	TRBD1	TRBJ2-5	CASSLTSRGYQETQYF	TGCGCCAGCAGCCTGACCAGCAGGGGGTACCAAGAGACCCAGTACTTC
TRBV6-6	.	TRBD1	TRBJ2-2	CASSPYPGTANTGELFF	TGTGCCAGCAGTCCCTACCCCGGGACAGCGAACACCGGGGAGCTGTTTTTT
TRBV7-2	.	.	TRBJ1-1	CASSLTENTEAFF	TGTGCCAGCAGCTTAACAGAGAACACTGAAGCTTTCTTT
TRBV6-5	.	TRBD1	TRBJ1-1	CASSRPDRGRTEAFF	TGTGCCAGCAGTCGTCCCGACAGGGGGCGCACTGAAGCTTTCTTT
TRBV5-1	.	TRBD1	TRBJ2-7	CASTRDRSAVEQYF	TGCGCCAGCACCCGGGACAGGTCGGCGGTTGAGCAGTACTTC
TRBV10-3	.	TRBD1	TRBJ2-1	CAISGTGEDEQFF	TGTGCCATCAGTGGGACAGGGGAGGATGAGCAGTTCTTC
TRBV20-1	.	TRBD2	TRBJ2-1	CSASQPGLQISYNEQFF	TGCAGTGCTAGTCAACCGGGACTACAAATCTCCTACAATGAGCAGTTCTTC
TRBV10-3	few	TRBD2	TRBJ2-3	CAISGLAGAELTDTQYF	TGTGCCATCAGTGGGCTAGCGGGAGCTGAGTTGACAGATACGCAGTATTTT
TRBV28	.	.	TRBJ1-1	CASSLSLTEAFF	TGTGCCAGCAGTTTATCACTTACTGAAGCTTTCTTT
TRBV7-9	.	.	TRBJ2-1	CASSPRLGRSYNEQFF	TGTGCCAGCAGCCCCCGACTAGGACGATCCTACAATGAGCAGTTCTTC
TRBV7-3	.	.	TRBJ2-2	CASSLSSGTGELFF	TGTGCCAGCAGCTTATCCAGCGGCACCGGGGAGCTGTTTTTT
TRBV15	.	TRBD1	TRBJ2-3	CATTGTGRTDTQYF	TGTGCCACCACCGGGACAGGACGCACAGATACGCAGTATTTT
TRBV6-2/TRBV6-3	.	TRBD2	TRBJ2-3	CASSLLAEGGTSTQYF	TGTGCCAGCAGTTTACTAGCGGAGGGTGGAACAAGTACGCAGTATTTT
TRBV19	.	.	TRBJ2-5	CASSIQGGRETQYF	TGTGCCAGTAGTATACAGGGGGGAAGGGAGACCCAGTACTTC
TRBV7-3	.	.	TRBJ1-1	CASRQGVNTEAFF	TGTGCCAGCAGGCAAGGGGTGAACACTGAAGCTTTCTTT
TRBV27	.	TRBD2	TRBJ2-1	CASSPRTSGNEQFF	TGTGCCAGCAGTCCGAGGACTAGCGGGAATGAGCAGTTCTTC
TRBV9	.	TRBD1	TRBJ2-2	CASSEPRGGRHGELFF	TGTGCCAGCAGCGAGCCCCGAGGGGGCCGCCACGGGGAGCTGTTTTTT
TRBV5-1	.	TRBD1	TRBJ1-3	CASSFEGQGAGNTIYF	TGCGCCAGCAGCTTTGAGGGACAGGGGGCTGGAAACACCATATATTTT
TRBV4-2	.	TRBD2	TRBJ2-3	CASSQEVAGGTGTDTQYF	TGTGCCAGCAGCCAAGAAGTAGCGGGAGGGACGGGAACAGATACGCAGTATTTT
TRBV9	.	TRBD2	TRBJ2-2	CASSGTAGAGELFF	TGTGCCAGCAGCGGTACAGCGGGAGCCGGGGAGCTGTTTTTT
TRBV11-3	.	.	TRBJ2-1	CASSLGHGRGEQFF	TGTGCCAGCAGCTTAGGACATGGGCGGGGTGAGCAGTTCTTC
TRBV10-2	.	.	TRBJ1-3	CASMEGISGNTIYF	TGCGCCAGCATGGAGGGAATCTCTGGAAACACCATATATTTT
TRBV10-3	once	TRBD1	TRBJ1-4	CAISESQGDGNEKLFF	TGTGCCATCAGTGAGTCTCAGGGGGACGGTAATGAAAAACTGTTTTTT
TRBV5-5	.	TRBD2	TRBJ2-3	CASSLGTSGSYTQYF	TGTGCCAGCAGCTTGGGGACGAGCGGGAGTTATACGCAGTATTTT
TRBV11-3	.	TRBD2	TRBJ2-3	CASSFRASGRQSTDTQYF	TGTGCCAGCAGCTTTAGGGCTAGCGGGCGTCAGAGCACAGATACGCAGTATTTT
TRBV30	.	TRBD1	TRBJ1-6	CAWSVGQEKSPLHF	TGTGCCTGGAGTGTGGGACAGGAGAAATCACCCCTCCACTTT
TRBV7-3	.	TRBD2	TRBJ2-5	CASSPSSGQETQYF	TGTGCCAGCAGCCCGTCTAGCGGCCAAGAGACCCAGTACTTC
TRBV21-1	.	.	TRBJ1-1	CASSYRGLAEAFF	TGTGCCAGCAGCTACAGGGGGCTGGCTGAAGCTTTCTTT
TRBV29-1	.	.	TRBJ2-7	CSVVGRGAYEQYF	TGCAGCGTTGTGGGCAGGGGGGCCTACGAGCAGTACTTC
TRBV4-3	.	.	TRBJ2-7	CASSQETLASYEQYF	TGCGCCAGCAGCCAAGAAACCCTAGCGAGCTACGAGCAGTACTTC
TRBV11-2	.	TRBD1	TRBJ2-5	CASSLALDRVRETQYF	TGTGCCAGCAGCTTAGCTTTGGACAGGGTGCGGGAGACCCAGTACTTC
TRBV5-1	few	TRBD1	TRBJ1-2	CASSSQDRAYGYTF	TGCGCCAGCAGCTCGCAGGACAGGGCCTATGGCTACACCTTC
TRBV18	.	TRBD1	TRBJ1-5	CASSLSGGADQPQHF	TGTGCCAGCTCACTATCAGGGGGCGCGGATCAGCCCCAGCATTTT
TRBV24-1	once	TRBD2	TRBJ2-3	CATSRGRTSESTDTQYF	TGTGCCACCAGTAGAGGCCGGACTAGCGAAAGCACAGATACGCAGTATTTT
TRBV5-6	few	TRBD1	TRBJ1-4	CASSPDRGEKLFF	TGTGCCAGCAGCCCCGACAGGGGTGAAAAACTGTTTTTT
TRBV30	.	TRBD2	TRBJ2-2	CAWRTSGSGGTGELFF	TGTGCCTGGAGGACTAGCGGGAGTGGCGGCACCGGGGAGCTGTTTTTT
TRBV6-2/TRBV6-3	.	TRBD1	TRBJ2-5	CASSSKDRGQETQYF	TGTGCCAGCAGCAGCAAGGACAGGGGGCAAGAGACCCAGTACTTC
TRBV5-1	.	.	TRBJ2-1	CASSFARYNEQFF	TGCGCCAGCAGCTTCGCTAGGTACAATGAGCAGTTCTTC
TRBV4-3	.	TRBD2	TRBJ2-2	CASSQDSPLAANTGELFF	TGCGCCAGCAGCCAAGATTCCCCCCTAGCGGCGAACACCGGGGAGCTGTTTTTT
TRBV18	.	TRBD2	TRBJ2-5	CASSPRPSGQETQYF	TGTGCCAGCTCACCGAGGCCTAGCGGGCAAGAGACCCAGTACTTC
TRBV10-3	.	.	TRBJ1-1	CAISEPPGSRRVEAFF	TGTGCCATCAGTGAACCACCAGGGTCTCGGCGCGTTGAAGCTTTCTTT
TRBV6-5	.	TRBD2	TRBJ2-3	CASSRLAGAPDTQYF	TGTGCCAGCAGCCGTCTAGCGGGAGCGCCAGATACGCAGTATTTT
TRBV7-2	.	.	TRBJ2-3	CASSLGPERFDTQYF	TGTGCCAGCAGCTTAGGGCCAGAGCGATTTGATACGCAGTATTTT
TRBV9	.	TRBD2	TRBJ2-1	CASSYGSGTYNEQFF	TGTGCCAGCAGCTATGGTAGCGGGACATACAATGAGCAGTTCTTC
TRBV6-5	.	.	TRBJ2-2	CASSYFSFDGELFF	TGTGCCAGCAGTTATTTTAGTTTTGACGGGGAGCTGTTTTTT
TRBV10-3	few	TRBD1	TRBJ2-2	CAISTPTGGIHTGELFF	TGTGCCATCAGTACTCCAACAGGGGGAATACACACCGGGGAGCTGTTTTTT
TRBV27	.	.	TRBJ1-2	CASSLCQAQNGYTF	TGTGCCAGCAGTTTATGCCAAGCTCAAAATGGCTACACCTTC
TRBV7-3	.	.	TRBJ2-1	CASSLIAYNEQFF	TGTGCCAGCAGCTTAATAGCATACAATGAGCAGTTCTTC
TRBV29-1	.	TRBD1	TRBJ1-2	CSARDSYGYTF	TGCAGCGCCCGGGACAGCTATGGCTACACCTTC
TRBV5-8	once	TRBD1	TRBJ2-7	CASSHGTGQGSYEQYF	TGTGCCAGCAGCCATGGCACGGGACAGGGCTCCTACGAGCAGTACTTC
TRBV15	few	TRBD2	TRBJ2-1	CATSREASGTLGNEQFF	TGTGCCACCAGCAGAGAGGCTAGCGGGACCCTCGGCAATGAGCAGTTCTTC